Listed below are T cell receptor beta chains from one sample, sequenced in a study of Graves' ophthalmopathy and Graves' hyperthyroidism. A single record per CDR3 protein comes from TCRdb applying MiXCR to the multiplex PCR reads. The sample carries a few hundred thousand distinct CDR3 sequences, about 35% recorded once. Sample: peripheral blood or thyroid tissue (not recorded which). These receptors came from an adult man with Graves' hyperthyroidism. CDR3s include the opening cysteine and the closing phenylalanine or tryptophan. A D gene is named only where the DNA matches it firmly. Where a row states a size, it is once, few, many or the class of an expanded clone; other rows omit it.

TRBV13	-	TRBJ1-2	-	TGTGCCAGCAGCTTTATTTCAGAAGCTAACTATGGCTACACCTTC	CASSFISEANYGYTF
TRBV9	few	TRBJ1-2	-	TGTGCCAGCAGCGTGAGCGGAATCTACACCTTC	CASSVSGIYTF
TRBV9	few	TRBJ2-7	-	TGTGCCAGCAGCGTAGCATCGACAGCTACCTACGAGCAGTACTTC	CASSVASTATYEQYF
TRBV19	many	TRBJ1-2	-	TGTGCCAGTAGTATAGATCCCGGACCGACTGGGTATGGCTACACCTTC	CASSIDPGPTGYGYTF
TRBV7-2	many	TRBJ2-7	-	TGTGCCAGCAGTGCCGGGGGCGGGAGTTCCTACGAGCAGTACTTC	CASSAGGGSSYEQYF
TRBV12-3/TRBV12-4	many	TRBJ1-2	TRBD1	TGTGCCAGCAGTCGGACAGGGACCTATGGCTACACCTTC	CASSRTGTYGYTF
TRBV10-3	few	TRBJ1-5	TRBD1	TGTGCCAGCAGTTACCCGAATGAGGGGACAGGGGGCTGGCAGCCCCAGCATTTT	CASSYPNEGTGGWQPQHF
TRBV11-1	-	TRBJ2-1	-	TGTGCCAGCAGCTTGGTCGGGACGGGCGACAATGAGCAGTTCTTC	CASSLVGTGDNEQFF
TRBV15	few	TRBJ2-3	TRBD2	TGTGCCACCAGCAGATCCGGACTAGCGGGGCGCGTTGATACGCAGTATTTT	CATSRSGLAGRVDTQYF
TRBV7-9	few	TRBJ1-1	TRBD1	TGTGCCAGCAGCCCTGGGACAGGGGGAGAGACTGAAGCTTTCTTT	CASSPGTGGETEAFF
TRBV12-3/TRBV12-4	-	TRBJ1-2	-	TGTGCCAGCAGTTTATCCCTAGCGGGAGGCTACACCTTC	CASSLSLAGGYTF
TRBV5-1	many	TRBJ2-7	TRBD1	TGCGCCAGCAGAACGGGACAGACAACCTACGAGCAGTACTTC	CASRTGQTTYEQYF
TRBV5-1	many	TRBJ2-5	-	TGCGCCAGCAGCTTGGCAGACGGAGAGACCCAGTACTTC	CASSLADGETQYF
TRBV20-1	many	TRBJ1-4	TRBD1	TGCAGTGCTAACCGGGACAGGGGCACAACTAATGAAAAACTGTTTTTT	CSANRDRGTTNEKLFF
TRBV7-9	many	TRBJ1-5	TRBD1	TGTGCCAGCAGCGAGGGACAGGGCCCCAATCAGCCCCAGCATTTT	CASSEGQGPNQPQHF
TRBV6-5	many	TRBJ2-5	TRBD2	TGTGCCAGCAGGGGACTAGCGGGAGGGCAAGAGACCCAGTACTTC	CASRGLAGGQETQYF
TRBV20-1	few	TRBJ2-7	TRBD1	TGCAGTGCTAAGACAGGGGGCACGTACGAGCAGTACTTC	CSAKTGGTYEQYF
TRBV7-6	many	TRBJ2-7	-	TGTGCCAGCAGCTTGGAGGGGAGAAGGGAGCAGTACTTC	CASSLEGRREQYF
TRBV2	once	TRBJ2-3	TRBD1	TGTGCCAGCAGTGAGGACAGGTACCCTAGCACAGATACGCAGTATTTT	CASSEDRYPSTDTQYF
TRBV29-1	-	TRBJ1-1	-	TGCAGCGTTTCCCCGAGCACTGAAGCTTTCTTT	CSVSPSTEAFF
TRBV7-8	-	TRBJ2-5	TRBD2	TGTGCCAGCAGCTCCCCCGGGACTAGCGGTCTGCGGGGCGGGGAGACCCAGTACTTC	CASSSPGTSGLRGGETQYF
TRBV3-1	-	TRBJ2-2	TRBD2	TGTGCCAGCAGCCCCTTCTGGGGGGGTACCGCGAACACCGGGGAGCTGTTTTTT	CASSPFWGGTANTGELFF
TRBV20-1	-	TRBJ2-1	TRBD2	TGCAGTGCCAGGAGGCTAGCGGGGCACAGCTCCTACAATGAGCAGTTCTTC	CSARRLAGHSSYNEQFF
TRBV19	-	TRBJ1-2	-	TGTGCCAGTAACATCGCCTTTACTTATGGCTACACCTTC	CASNIAFTYGYTF
TRBV10-3	-	TRBJ1-2	-	TGTGCCATCAAGTTAAGCGGGGGGGCCGGCTACACCTTC	CAIKLSGGAGYTF
TRBV12-3/TRBV12-4	few	TRBJ1-4	-	TGTGCCAGCAGTTTCTTCGGGGGTGAAAAACTGTTTTTT	CASSFFGGEKLFF
TRBV2	many	TRBJ2-5	TRBD1	TGTGCCAGCAGTGAAGGAGGACAGGGCGAAGAGACCCAGTACTTC	CASSEGGQGEETQYF
TRBV7-2	-	TRBJ1-4	-	TGTGCCAGCAGCTTAGGACCGCGGGCTGGACAGGAAAAACTGTTTTTT	CASSLGPRAGQEKLFF
TRBV6-5	many	TRBJ2-5	TRBD2	TGTGCCAGCAGTTACGCGGGGGGGCAGACCCAGTACTTC	CASSYAGGQTQYF
TRBV5-1	many	TRBJ1-3	-	TGCGCCAGCAGCTTGTGGGCGAGCTCTGGAAACACCATATATTTT	CASSLWASSGNTIYF
TRBV30	-	TRBJ1-6	-	TGTGCCTGGACCCCGGGGGGCTCGACTTCACCCCTCCACTTT	CAWTPGGSTSPLHF
TRBV19	-	TRBJ1-1	-	TGTGCCAGTACCCCGGGGGGGGGATCGGGCACTGAAGCTTTCTTT	CASTPGGGSGTEAFF
TRBV7-8	-	TRBJ2-2	-	TGTGCCAGCAGCTCTAAGCGGATCCGCCCTTACCTACCGAACACCGGGGAGCTGTTTTTT	CASSSKRIRPYLPNTGELFF
TRBV20-1	many	TRBJ1-1	-	TGCAGTGCTAGAGATCCGGTTAACACTGAAGCTTTCTTT	CSARDPVNTEAFF
TRBV7-2	-	TRBJ2-7	TRBD1	TGTGCCAGCAGCTTCCGGGACAGCGCTAGCTCCTACGAGCAGTACTTC	CASSFRDSASSYEQYF
TRBV10-3	-	TRBJ2-6	-	TGTGCCATCAGTGACGCGTTCGGGAGCTCGTCTGGGGCCAACGTCCTGACTTTC	CAISDAFGSSSGANVLTF
TRBV12-3/TRBV12-4	many	TRBJ1-1	TRBD1	TGTGCCAGCAGTCCCACGGACAGGGCTAACACTGAAGCTTTCTTT	CASSPTDRANTEAFF
TRBV29-1	-	TRBJ2-5	-	TGCAGCGTTGAAGGAGGGTCTCAGGCCCAGTACTTC	CSVEGGSQAQYF
TRBV7-6	-	TRBJ1-3	-	TGCGCCAGCAGCTTAGGCCCGGGAAACTCTGGAAACACCATATATTTT	CASSLGPGNSGNTIYF
TRBV6-1	many	TRBJ1-5	-	TGTGCCAGCAGTGAACGGGGGTTGGACAATCAGCCCCAGCATTTT	CASSERGLDNQPQHF
TRBV2	few	TRBJ2-5	TRBD2	TGTGCCAGCAGATACCTGACTGGGGGGGTAGAGACCCAGTACTTC	CASRYLTGGVETQYF
TRBV24-1	many	TRBJ2-5	TRBD2	TGTGCCACCAGTGATTCAAGACTAGCGAACGGGGAGACCCAGTACTTC	CATSDSRLANGETQYF
TRBV19	many	TRBJ1-1	-	TGTGCCACGACGGGGAGGGGGGCGATGAACACTGAAGCTTTCTTT	CATTGRGAMNTEAFF
TRBV19	-	TRBJ1-1	TRBD1	TGTGCCAGTACTTTACTTAGGGACAGCCCTTCGCGGGCTTTCTTT	CASTLLRDSPSRAFF
TRBV29-1	many	TRBJ1-3	TRBD1	TGCAGCGTCAAGACAGGGAACGGAAACACCATATATTTT	CSVKTGNGNTIYF
TRBV7-8	-	TRBJ1-6	-	TGTGCCTACCTGAGCTCCTATAATTCACCCCTCCACTTT	CAYLSSYNSPLHF
TRBV6-1	-	TRBJ1-5	-	TGTGCCAGCAGTACCAACCCGTACCAAGAGACCCAGCATTTT	CASSTNPYQETQHF
TRBV3-1	many	TRBJ2-5	TRBD1	TGTGCCAGCAGCCGGGGACAGAAAGAGACCCAGTACTTC	CASSRGQKETQYF